This TCR beta chain was sequenced in a study of human T cells and chemical hapten exposure. Across the whole study: A 2 cm by 2 cm inner upper arm patch received 2% DPC for sensitization. In the approximately 25-week study, patients were dosed weekly with diphenylcyclopropenone on the scalp throughout.

Germline CDR1 reads SGHRS; CDR2 reads YFSETQ. This CDR3 spans 16 amino acids. V shed 1 base, J shed 4 bases, and the junction held 4 bases outside the gene matches. TCRdb re-derived calls from the RACE reads in MiXCR, one entry per CDR3 protein. The table includes nearly 350,000 distinct CDR3 sequences, 5.5% to 8% detected once. The time point is: patch test 1, 2 weeks after DPC sensitization. The treatment is: therapeutic diphenylcyclopropenone sensitization with weekly scalp DPC. This clonotype was seen at least ten times. What it recognizes is unknown. Findings and caveats of the study: With alopecia, donors may have immune responses unlike healthy people's.

Sequenced material: whole blood, taken in connection with sensitization to the hapten diphenylcyclopropenone (DPC). This clonotype originated in a woman between 18 and 29 years old with alopecia areata. Some clones in this sample may be carry-over from other donors' samples. This rearrangement joins TRBV5-1 to TRBJ2-6; 8 bases align to TRBD2. CDR3 coding DNA: TGCGCCAGCAGCTTGCCGGGAGGGGCCGGGGCCAACGTCCTGACTTTC. Residues: CASSLPGGAGANVLTF. Filled out from reference TRBV5-1 and TRBJ2-6, the complete variable domain reads KAGVTQTPRYLIKTRGQQVTLSCSPISGHRSVSWYQQTPGQGLQFLFEYFSETQRNKGNFPGRFSGRQFSNSRSEMNVSTLELGDSALYLCASSLPGGAGANVLTFGAGSRLTVL.